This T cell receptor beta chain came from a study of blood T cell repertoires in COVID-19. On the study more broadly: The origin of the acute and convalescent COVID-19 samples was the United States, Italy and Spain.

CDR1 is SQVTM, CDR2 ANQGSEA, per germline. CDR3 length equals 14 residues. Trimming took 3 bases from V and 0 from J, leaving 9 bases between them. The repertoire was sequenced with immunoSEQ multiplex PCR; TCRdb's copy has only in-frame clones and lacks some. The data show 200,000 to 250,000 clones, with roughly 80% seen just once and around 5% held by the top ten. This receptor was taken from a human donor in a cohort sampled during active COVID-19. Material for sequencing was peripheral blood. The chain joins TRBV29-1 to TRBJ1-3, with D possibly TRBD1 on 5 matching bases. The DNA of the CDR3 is TGCAGCGTTGACAGGGTGAGCTCTGGAAACACCATATATTTT. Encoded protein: CSVDRVSSGNTIYF.